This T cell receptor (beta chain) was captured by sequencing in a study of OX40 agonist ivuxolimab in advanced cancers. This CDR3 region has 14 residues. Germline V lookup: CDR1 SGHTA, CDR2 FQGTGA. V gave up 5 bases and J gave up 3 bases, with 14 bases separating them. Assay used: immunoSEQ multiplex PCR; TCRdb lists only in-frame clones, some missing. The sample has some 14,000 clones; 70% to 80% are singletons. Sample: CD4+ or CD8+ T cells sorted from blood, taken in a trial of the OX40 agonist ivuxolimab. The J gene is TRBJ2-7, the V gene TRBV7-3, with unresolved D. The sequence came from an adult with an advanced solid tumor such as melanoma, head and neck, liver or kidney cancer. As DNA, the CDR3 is TGTGCCAGCAGCCTTCAAGCCGTTCTCTACGAGCAGTACTTC. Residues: CASSLQAVLYEQYF.